These 17 T cell receptor beta chains came from one sample sequenced in a study of early T cells in non-severe SARS-CoV-2 infection. TCRdb used MiXCR to reprocess the 5' RACE reads, holding one entry per CDR3 protein. The data show about 100,000 distinct CDR3 sequences, over 8.5% seen once. Sequencing input: whole blood. These receptors were taken from an adult who was a healthcare worker with PCR-confirmed SARS-CoV-2 infection or an uninfected control (not recorded which).

The chain uses TRBV9 and TRBJ2-3; 11 bases agree with TRBD2. CDR1 is SGDLS and CDR2 is YYNGEE in the germline V gene. The CDR3 spans 16 residues. Germline trimming cut 3 bases from V and 4 bases from J; bases unmatched to any gene: 7. CDR3 loop: CASSADSGRAPDTQYF. CDR3 nucleotides: TGTGCCAGCAGCGCCGATAGCGGGAGGGCCCCAGATACGCAGTATTTT.

There are many counts of this clonotype. The gene calls are TRBV25-1 and TRBJ1-3, with a tentative D call TRBD1 (5 bases). There are 13 residues in the CDR3. The germline V and J ends were trimmed by 3 bases and 8 bases, with 11 bases remaining between them. CDR1 is MGHDK and CDR2 is SYGVNS in the germline V gene. CDR3 DNA: TGTGCCAGCAGTGAGCTTCAGGGCTACACCATATATTTT. Translating gives CASSELQGYTIYF.

This CDR3 reads CASSPPLATGFLEQFF. The CDR3 nucleotides read TGTGCCAGCAGCCCCCCACTAGCGACGGGATTTCTTGAGCAGTTCTTC. The chain uses TRBV7-2 and TRBJ2-1, with 7 nucleotides matching TRBD2. V was pared by 5 bases and J by 9 bases, with 16 bases of the junction left unmatched. CDR1 SGHTA and CDR2 FQGNSA come from the germline V gene. The CDR3 spans 16 residues.

The sample holds many counts of this clonotype. The chain employs TRBV21-1 and TRBJ2-1. TRBV21-1 is listed as a pseudogene. The CDR3 covers 14 residues. The CDR3 reads CAGSKRDRSNEQFF. The CDR3 DNA reads as TGTGCCGGCTCAAAGCGGGATCGGAGCAATGAGCAGTTCTTC.

This clonotype was recorded at least ten times. The DNA of the CDR3 is TGTGCCAGCAGTTTGAGGCTGGGCAGACCGACGCCAGAGCAGTACTTC. Translated, it gives CASSLRLGRPTPEQYF. The gene calls are TRBV12-3 or TRBV12-4 and TRBJ2-7; D gene unclear. The V end was cut by 3 bases, the J end by 7 bases, with 22 bases between. The CDR3 is 16 amino acids.

This clonotype has only a few counts. This chain joins TRBV2 and TRBJ1-4; D gene ambiguous. The CDR3 covers 12 residues. V lost 7 bases and J 6 bases, leaving 9 bases between the germline ends. Germline CDR1 and CDR2: SNHLY and FYNNEI. CDR3 protein: CASTREDEKLFF. DNA for the CDR3: TGTGCCAGCACTCGGGAGGATGAAAAACTGTTTTTT.

This clonotype was observed a few times. The V and J genes are TRBV20-1 and TRBJ2-5; D remains unclear. This CDR3 comprises 13 residues. CDR1 DFQATT and CDR2 SNEGSKA come from the germline V gene (reference sequence). Trimming removed 5 bases from V and 4 bases from J, with 14 bases in between. The CDR3 bases are TGCAGTGCTCCCCCGTGGGTTGGAGAGACCCAGTACTTC. Protein product: CSAPPWVGETQYF.

This clonotype was found many times. This chain connects TRBV2 to TRBJ2-1; unclear D gene. Trimming took 7 bases from V and 7 from J, leaving 11 bases between them. Germline assignment: CDR1 SNHLY and CDR2 FYNNEI. This CDR3 contains 12 residues. CDR3 loop: CASTIQRNEQFF. The DNA for the CDR3 is TGTGCCAGCACCATACAACGGAATGAGCAGTTCTTC.

This clonotype was detected many times. The chain recombines TRBV6-5 with TRBJ1-2, with a weak D call TRBD1 (5 bases). The CDR3 extends over 13 amino acids. Germline V gene sequence: CDR1 MNHEY, CDR2 SVGAGI. Trimming removed 10 bases from V and 4 bases from J, with 16 bases in between. As DNA, the CDR3 is TGTGCCACCAAAGGAGGGGCGGGCTATGGCTACACCTTC. This sequence encodes CATKGGAGYGYTF.

This clonotype was seen repeatedly, ten times or more. The rearrangement uses TRBV7-6 and TRBJ2-7; 11 bases line up with TRBD2. This CDR3 contains 15 residues. The germline V gene encodes CDR1 SGHVS and CDR2 FNYEAQ. The V gene end was trimmed by 5 bases and the J gene end by 2 bases; junction bases not matched to a gene: 5. The CDR3 is CASSPRTSGPYEQYF. Written as DNA, the CDR3 is TGTGCCAGCAGCCCCCGGACTAGCGGGCCCTACGAGCAGTACTTC. The full variable domain, completed using reference TRBV7-6 and TRBJ2-7, is GAGVSQSPRYKVTKRGQDVALRCDPISGHVSLYWYRQALGQGPEFLTYFNYEAQQDKSGLPNDRFSAERPEGSISTLTIQRTEQRDSAMYRCASSPRTSGPYEQYFGPGTRLTVT.

This clonotype was counted only a few times. The chain links TRBV9 to TRBJ2-3; unclear D gene. From germline, CDR1 is SGDLS and CDR2 YYNGEE. Deletions cut 0 bases from V and 2 bases from J, with 4 bases between. The CDR3 is 13 residues long. The CDR3 bases are TGTGCCAGCAGCGTAGATATCACAGATACGCAGTATTTT. It is translated as CASSVDITDTQYF.

In its sample, this clonotype was seen a few times. This chain links TRBV7-2 with TRBJ2-7, with 13 bases fitting TRBD2. This CDR3 contains 17 residues. V shed 4 bases, J shed 7 bases, and the junction held 13 bases outside the gene matches. The V gene's germline CDR1 is SGHTA and CDR2 FQGNSA. The CDR3 is CASSSYRTSGSMGEQYF. The CDR3 coding sequence is TGTGCCAGCAGCTCATATAGGACTAGCGGGAGTATGGGGGAGCAGTACTTC.

V gene TRBV20-1 combines with J gene TRBJ2-5, with D perhaps given as TRBD1 or TRBD2 (7 bases each). Germline V gene lookup returns CDR1 DFQATT and CDR2 SNEGSKA (reference sequence). The CDR3 sequence is 14 residues long. V was clipped by 6 bases and J by 4 bases, with 18 bases between them. The CDR3 reads CSALRQGGIETQYF. CDR3 sequence (DNA): TGCAGTGCCCTCAGACAGGGAGGGATAGAGACCCAGTACTTC.

Regarding this clonotype: Given a much more abundant clone one base away, this may be a read error. V is TRBV4-3 and J is TRBJ2-4; tentative D call: TRBD2 (6 bases). Germline assignment: CDR1 LGHNA and CDR2 YSLEER. CDR3 length: 24 amino acids. Trimming cost V 3 bases and J 0 bases, with 36 bases left between them. CDR3 region: CASSHLPHLRQLAEPLLAKNIQYF. DNA for the CDR3: TGCGCCAGCAGCCACCTCCCGCACCTCCGCCAACTAGCAGAACCCCTTCTAGCCAAAAACATTCAGTACTTC.

This clonotype has a count of ten or more. V is TRBV20-1 and J is TRBJ2-1; 7 bases agree with TRBD1. CDR3 size: 13 residues. The J segment lost 8 bases and the V segment lost 0 bases, leaving 4 bases of the junction unmatched. Germline-derived CDR1 and CDR2 are DFQATT and SNEGSKA (reference sequence). CDR3 coding DNA: TGCAGTGCTAGAGAGACAGGGTCCCATGAGCAGTTCTTC. Protein product: CSARETGSHEQFF.

V usage is TRBV7-9 and J usage is TRBJ1-4, with D possibly being TRBD1 (5 bases). Trimming cost V 5 bases and J 0 bases, with 13 bases left between them. This CDR3 region has 16 residues. The germline gives CDR1 SEHNR, CDR2 FQNEAQ (reference sequence). The CDR3 DNA is TGTGCCAGCAGCCAACAGGCGTCAGCAACTAATGAAAAACTGTTTTTT. Its protein product is CASSQQASATNEKLFF.

This clonotype was detected many times. The chain has TRBV2 and TRBJ2-7; 8 bases fit TRBD2. There are 14 residues in the CDR3. Trimming took 4 bases from V and 6 from J; bases not matched to a gene: 8. CDR1 and CDR2 from the germline V gene are SNHLY and FYNNEI. The CDR3, as DNA: TGTGCCAGCAGTGCCGACGGGAGGGCCGGCGAGCAGTACTTC. Translation gives CASSADGRAGEQYF.